These 16 T cell receptor beta chains came from one sample sequenced in a study of cytomegalovirus exposure and HLA in healthy donors. The PCR was carried out with 60 Vbeta primers and 13 Jbeta primers. Assay: immunoSEQ multiplex PCR; the TCRdb copy retains only in-frame clones and omits some. The data hold 65,000 to 75,000 clones, with around 76% observed a single time. The sample comprised PBMCs. The receptor set was obtained from a man between 45 and 60 years old in good health and CMV-seronegative.

The chain joins TRBV7-9 to TRBJ1-6; no definite D call. V was clipped by 6 bases and J by 7 bases, with 10 bases between them. In germline, CDR1 is SEHNR, CDR2 FQNEAQ (reference sequence). This CDR3 is 13 amino acids long. CDR3 sequence (DNA): TGTGCCAGCAGTCCAACGAGGAATTCACCCCTCCACTTT. Translated, it gives CASSPTRNSPLHF.

Concerning this clone itself: A read error may produce the germline difference seen at one junction end. The chain combines TRBV5-1 with TRBJ2-7; D perhaps matches TRBD1 (6 bases). Looked up from germline, CDR1 is SGHRS and CDR2 is YFSETQ. The CDR3 is made up of 12 amino acids. The CDR3 bases are TGCGCCAGCAGCCGACGAGGCGGGCAGGGGATCTTC. Its translation: CASSRRGGQGIF. The whole variable domain, remainder taken from reference TRBV5-1 and TRBJ2-7, is KAGVTQTPRYLIKTRGQQVTLSCSPISGHRSVSWYQQTPGQGLQFLFEYFSETQRNKGNFPGRFSGRQFSNSRSEMNVSTLELGDSALYLCASSRRGGQGIFGPGTRLTVT.

This chain joins TRBV18 and TRBJ1-1, with 8 bases identical to TRBD1. The V and J ends lost 3 bases and 7 bases, in that order; junction bases with no gene match: 10. This CDR3 contains 15 residues. Germline V gives CDR1 KGHSH, CDR2 LQKENI. Here the CDR3 DNA reads TGTGCCAGCTCACCCGACCTCAGGGGGCAGGATGAAGCTTTCTTT. This sequence encodes CASSPDLRGQDEAFF.

J is TRBJ2-6 and V is TRBV4-3; 9 bases map to TRBD2. The CDR3 loop spans 19 amino acids. Trimming cost V 4 bases and J 0 bases; bases outside gene matches: 10. From germline, CDR1 is LGHNA and CDR2 YSLEER. The DNA for the CDR3 is TGCGCCAGCAGCCGTTCATTAGCGGGAGCGCACTCTGGGGCCAACGTCCTGACTTTC. Protein: CASSRSLAGAHSGANVLTF.

V usage is TRBV11-2 and J usage is TRBJ2-5, with D hard to call. Germline CDR1 reads SGHAT; CDR2 reads FQNNGV. There are 14 residues in the CDR3. The V end was cut by 3 bases, the J end by 4 bases, with 12 bases between. The CDR3 loop reads CASSFSIGGETQYF. The CDR3 bases are TGTGCCAGCAGCTTTTCGATCGGCGGAGAGACCCAGTACTTC.

This clone was detected once. The chain has TRBV6-6 and TRBJ1-1, with D maybe TRBD1 (5 bases). Germline loops: CDR1 MNHNY, CDR2 SVGAGI (reference sequence). With 0 bases removed from V and 1 base from J, the gap between germline ends came to 9 bases. This CDR3 is built from 15 residues. In nucleotides, the CDR3 is TGTGCCAGCAGTTACTCCGCAGGGAAGAACACTGAAGCTTTCTTT. Translation gives CASSYSAGKNTEAFF.

This chain connects TRBV10-1 to TRBJ2-7; maybe TRBD2 (5 bases). Germline V gene data show CDR1 as WNHNN and CDR2 as SYGVQD (reference sequence). This CDR3 is 14 amino acids long. V was trimmed by 3 bases and J by 6 bases, leaving 15 bases between them. DNA of the CDR3: TGCGCCAGCAGTGACTCGGTGGAGGTTGGCGAGCAGTACTTC. This translates into CASSDSVEVGEQYF.

The chain has TRBV10-1 and TRBJ2-3; D may be TRBD2 (6 bases). Trimming shortened V by 3 bases and J by 0 bases, and 10 bases separated the two germline ends. The CDR3 covers 15 residues. The germline V gene encodes CDR1 WNHNN and CDR2 SYGVQD (reference sequence). CDR3 protein: CASSDTSTSTDTQYF. The CDR3 nucleotides are TGCGCCAGCAGTGATACTAGCACAAGCACAGATACGCAGTATTTT.

This clone was counted between two and nine times. This same CDR3 is encoded by further DNA sequences in the sample. This sequence joins TRBV2 and TRBJ1-4, with D perhaps TRBD1 (6 bases). The CDR3 contains 14 residues. V was cut by 4 bases and J by 7 bases, with 13 bases left in between. Germline lookup yields CDR1 SNHLY and CDR2 FYNNEI. In nucleotides, the CDR3 is TGTGCCAGCAGTGGGACAGCACCGATTGAAAAACTGTTTTTT. Protein sequence: CASSGTAPIEKLFF. Variable domain in full (rest from reference TRBV2 and TRBJ1-4): EPEVTQTPSHQVTQMGQEVILRCVPISNHLYFYWYRQILGQKVEFLVSFYNNEISEKSEIFDDQFSVERPDGSNFTLKIRSTKLEDSAMYFCASSGTAPIEKLFFGSGTQLSVL.

This chain joins TRBV19 and TRBJ2-3; TRBD2 matches 11 bases. V dropped 4 bases and J dropped 6; count of bases not matched to a gene: 12. The CDR3 sequence is 17 residues long. The germline gives CDR1 LNHDA, CDR2 SQIVND (reference sequence). This CDR3 reads CASSSQGSGRVVDTQYF. CDR3 nucleotides: TGTGCCAGTAGTAGCCAGGGTAGCGGGAGGGTCGTTGATACGCAGTATTTT.

In its sample, this clone was seen a few times. The V gene is TRBV9, the J gene TRBJ1-1; D call uncertain. V was pared by 0 bases and J by 4 bases, with 16 bases between. There are 16 residues in the CDR3. Germline loops: CDR1 SGDLS, CDR2 YYNGEE. The CDR3 sequence: CASSVGPGWLFTEAFF. For the CDR3, the DNA is TGTGCCAGCAGCGTAGGTCCGGGATGGCTATTCACTGAAGCTTTCTTT.

The chain has TRBV2 and TRBJ2-7, with D unclear. Germline CDR1 reads SNHLY; CDR2 reads FYNNEI. The V end lost 0 bases, the J end lost 2 bases, and 17 bases lay between the germline ends. This CDR3 spans 17 amino acids. CDR3 protein: CASSEALPFVSTYEQYF. The DNA for the CDR3 is TGTGCCAGCAGTGAAGCGCTTCCGTTTGTCAGTACCTACGAGCAGTACTTC.

V is TRBV6-5 and J is TRBJ1-2; D not resolved. This CDR3 region has 15 residues. Germline V gives CDR1 MNHEY, CDR2 SVGAGI. Deletions cut 0 bases from V and 2 bases from J, with 10 bases between. DNA of the CDR3: TGTGCCAGCAGTTACTCGTGGACGGGGAACTATGGCTACACCTTC. Residues: CASSYSWTGNYGYTF.

J is TRBJ1-2 and V is TRBV6-6; tentative D call: TRBD1 (5 bases). This CDR3 comprises 13 residues. CDR1 is MNHNY, CDR2 SVGAGI, per germline (reference sequence). Between the trimmed V and J ends, which lost 4 bases and 2 bases, there was a span of 8 bases. CDR3 nucleotides: TGTGCCAGCAGTTTCGACAGAAACTATGGCTACACCTTC. It translates to CASSFDRNYGYTF.

The CDR3 sequence is CASSPGTATNQETQYF. The CDR3 DNA reads as TGTGCCAGCAGCCCTGGGACAGCTACTAACCAAGAGACCCAGTACTTC. The rearrangement joins TRBV4-2 to TRBJ2-5; TRBD1 matches 7 bases. J lost 0 bases, V lost 4 bases, and 8 bases had no gene match. Germline V gene lookup returns CDR1 LGHNA and CDR2 YNFKEQ. This CDR3 has 16 residues.

This chain connects TRBV27 to TRBJ1-2, with 9 bases matching TRBD1. J gave up 8 bases and V 6 bases, and 10 bases lay outside the gene matches. CDR3 length: 14 amino acids. CDR1 and CDR2 (germline): MNHEY, SMNVEV (reference sequence). CDR3 nucleotide sequence: TGTGCCAGCAGCAAAGACGGGACAGGGTGGGGCTACACCTTC. It encodes CASSKDGTGWGYTF.